These T cell receptor beta chains were read from a single sample in a study of OX40 agonist ivuxolimab in advanced cancers. Sequenced by immunoSEQ multiplex PCR; TCRdb stores in-frame clones only, minus some. Among about 69,000 clones listed, around 89% were seen once. The sequencing used CD4+ or CD8+ T cells sorted from blood, collected in a trial of the OX40 agonist ivuxolimab. The receptors shown here come from an adult with an advanced solid tumor such as melanoma, head and neck, liver or kidney cancer. Both conserved end residues are part of each CDR3. D genes are given only for firm matches. Size values are once, few and many counts, or a class for expanded clones, and some rows have none.

D gene	J gene	V gene	clone size	CDR3 protein	CDR3 DNA
.	TRBJ2-7	TRBV7-2	.	CASSSLTYEQYF	TGTGCCAGCAGCTCCTTAACCTACGAGCAGTACTTC
TRBD1	TRBJ1-1	TRBV2	.	CASSERGLEAFF	TGTGCCAGCAGTGAAAGGGGGCTGGAAGCTTTCTTT
TRBD1	TRBJ2-3	TRBV15	.	CATSKQGDTQYF	TGTGCCACCAGCAAACAGGGGGATACGCAGTATTTT
.	TRBJ2-1	TRBV10-1	few	CASSGGPRTNEQFF	TGCGCCAGCAGTGGCGGACCAAGAACGAATGAGCAGTTCTTC
TRBD1	TRBJ2-7	TRBV6-5	.	CASKDRSSYEQYF	TGTGCCAGCAAGGACAGGAGCTCCTACGAGCAGTACTTC
.	TRBJ2-7	TRBV11-1	.	CATRTGGEQYF	TGTGCCACGCGAACCGGCGGAGAGCAGTACTTC
TRBD2	TRBJ2-2	TRBV7-8	few	CASKSLAGAGELFF	TGTGCCAGCAAAAGCCTAGCGGGAGCCGGGGAGCTGTTTTTT
TRBD2	TRBJ2-2	TRBV7-3	once	CASSDGTSGRYTGELFF	TGTGCCAGCAGCGATGGTACTAGCGGGAGGTACACCGGGGAGCTGTTTTTT
.	TRBJ2-7	TRBV25-1	.	CASSELGTSSYEQYF	TGTGCCAGCAGTGAATTAGGAACTAGTTCCTACGAGCAGTACTTC
.	TRBJ1-4	TRBV15	once	CATSRLGDEKLFF	TGTGCCACCAGCAGACTAGGGGATGAAAAACTGTTTTTT
.	TRBJ2-5	TRBV28	.	CASSLRETQYF	TGTGCCAGCAGTTTGAGAGAGACCCAGTACTTC
.	TRBJ2-3	TRBV2	.	CASSDGRDTQYF	TGTGCCAGCAGTGACGGGCGAGATACGCAGTATTTT
.	TRBJ1-5	TRBV19	.	CASRSSPQPQHF	TGTGCCAGTAGGAGTTCCCCTCAGCCCCAGCATTTT
.	TRBJ1-4	TRBV5-4	.	CASSLDATNEKLFF	TGTGCCAGCAGCTTGGACGCAACTAATGAAAAACTGTTTTTT
TRBD1	TRBJ1-4	TRBV7-2	.	CASGFHRGVRGGEKLFF	TGTGCCAGCGGATTCCACAGGGGGGTCAGGGGAGGTGAAAAACTGTTTTTT
.	TRBJ2-5	TRBV7-9	.	CASSLAPGQQETQYF	TGTGCCAGCAGCTTAGCGCCAGGACAGCAAGAGACCCAGTACTTC
TRBD2	TRBJ2-7	TRBV15	.	CATSRGSQYEQYF	TGTGCCACCAGTCGCGGGAGTCAGTACGAGCAGTACTTC
TRBD2	TRBJ2-1	TRBV7-9	.	CASSGTNVNEQFF	TGTGCCAGCAGCGGGACTAACGTCAATGAGCAGTTCTTC
.	TRBJ1-3	TRBV6-5	.	CASSYTGRGNTIYF	TGTGCCAGCAGTTACACGGGCCGCGGCAACACCATATATTTT
.	TRBJ2-2	TRBV5-1	.	CASNQQTGANTGELFF	TGCGCCAGCAACCAACAGACAGGAGCGAACACCGGGGAGCTGTTTTTT
TRBD2	TRBJ2-5	TRBV11-3	.	CASSLSGKKTQYF	TGTGCCAGCTCCCTTAGCGGGAAGAAGACCCAGTACTTC
.	TRBJ2-1	TRBV5-1	once	CASSLVPHNEQFF	TGCGCCAGCAGCTTGGTCCCACACAATGAGCAGTTCTTC
TRBD2	TRBJ2-7	TRBV7-9	few	CASSRISGSPYEQYF	TGTGCCAGCAGTCGAATTAGCGGGAGCCCCTACGAGCAGTACTTC
.	TRBJ2-2	TRBV19	.	CASNNRRGGGELFF	TGTGCCAGTAACAACCGTAGGGGGGGCGGGGAGCTGTTTTTT
TRBD2	TRBJ2-1	TRBV6-4	.	CASSDLSGTSHTTIYNEQFF	TGTGCCAGCAGTGACCTTAGCGGGACTAGTCACACCACCATCTACAATGAGCAGTTCTTC
.	TRBJ2-1	TRBV7-9	.	CASSPSRGVAEYNEQFF	TGTGCCAGCAGCCCCTCAAGGGGGGTAGCGGAGTACAATGAGCAGTTCTTC
.	TRBJ2-7	TRBV11-3	.	CASSKGPYGSYEQYF	TGTGCCAGCAGCAAGGGGCCTTATGGCTCCTACGAGCAGTACTTC
.	TRBJ1-3	TRBV5-6	.	CASSFSPGSGNTIYF	TGTGCCAGCAGCTTTAGTCCTGGCTCTGGAAACACCATATATTTT
TRBD1	TRBJ2-2	TRBV2	.	CASSDQGAGELFF	TGTGCCAGCAGTGACCAGGGGGCCGGGGAGCTGTTTTTT
TRBD1	TRBJ2-7	TRBV18	.	CASSPPGTGRYEQYF	TGTGCCAGCTCACCTCCCGGGACAGGGCGGTACGAGCAGTACTTC
.	TRBJ2-1	TRBV7-9	.	CASSLMSGDNEQFF	TGTGCCAGCAGCTTAATGTCAGGAGACAATGAGCAGTTCTTC
.	TRBJ2-7	TRBV11-3	.	CASSRGDGTYEQYF	TGTGCCAGCAGCCGAGGGGACGGCACCTACGAGCAGTACTTC
.	TRBJ1-5	TRBV7-2	.	CASSQGTHNQPQHF	TGTGCCAGCAGTCAAGGGACCCACAATCAGCCCCAGCATTTT
.	TRBJ2-5	TRBV7-3	once	CASSQTSAGETQYF	TGTGCCAGCAGTCAAACGTCGGCGGGGGAGACCCAGTACTTC
.	TRBJ1-1	TRBV7-2	.	CASSFQWNTEAFF	TGTGCCAGCAGTTTCCAATGGAACACTGAAGCTTTCTTT
.	TRBJ1-2	TRBV19	.	CASNSAGDVYGYTF	TGTGCCAGTAACTCAGCGGGGGATGTCTATGGCTACACCTTC
TRBD1	TRBJ2-2	TRBV6-5	.	CASRAGTGGSGELFF	TGTGCCAGCAGAGCCGGGACAGGGGGGTCCGGGGAGCTGTTTTTT
.	TRBJ2-1	TRBV4-3	.	CASSQGVPTSEQFF	TGCGCCAGCAGCCAAGGGGTCCCAACTAGCGAGCAGTTCTTC
TRBD1	TRBJ2-6	TRBV5-1	once	CASRPRDSSSGANVLTF	TGCGCCAGCAGACCGAGGGACAGCAGCTCTGGGGCCAACGTCCTGACTTTC
.	TRBJ1-5	TRBV4-1	.	CASSRTENQPQHF	TGCGCCAGCAGCCGAACAGAGAATCAGCCCCAGCATTTT
TRBD1	TRBJ1-4	TRBV28	.	CASSQEGQGAFELFF	TGTGCCAGCAGTCAGGAGGGACAGGGGGCTTTTGAACTGTTTTTT
TRBD1	TRBJ1-3	TRBV19	.	CASRNSGTGPGNTIYF	TGTGCCAGTAGAAACTCCGGGACAGGACCTGGAAACACCATATATTTT
.	TRBJ2-1	TRBV18	.	CASSMASAGNEQFF	TGTGCCAGCTCAATGGCTAGCGCGGGGAATGAGCAGTTCTTC
.	TRBJ1-1	TRBV5-1	.	CASSRGKTEAFF	TGCGCCAGCAGTAGGGGCAAAACTGAAGCTTTCTTT
.	TRBJ2-7	TRBV28	.	CASSLQVREQYF	TGTGCCAGCAGTTTGCAGGTCCGGGAGCAGTACTTC
.	TRBJ1-5	TRBV7-2	.	CASSLRGGGWNQPQHF	TGTGCCAGCAGCTTACGAGGGGGGGGGTGGAATCAGCCCCAGCATTTT
TRBD1	TRBJ2-5	TRBV4-3	.	CASSQPYPDRGYQETQYF	TGCGCCAGCAGCCAACCCTATCCGGACAGGGGGTACCAAGAGACCCAGTACTTC
.	TRBJ2-7	TRBV5-1	.	CASSLGGSAYEQYF	TGCGCCAGCAGCTTGGGAGGGAGCGCCTACGAGCAGTACTTC
TRBD2	TRBJ2-3	TRBV28	once	CASSISGSPTDTQYF	TGTGCCAGCAGTATTAGCGGGAGCCCCACAGATACGCAGTATTTT
TRBD1	TRBJ1-4	TRBV7-9	once	CASRPGTGSAFNEKLFF	TGTGCCAGCAGACCTGGGACAGGATCCGCCTTTAATGAAAAACTGTTTTTT
.	TRBJ2-1	TRBV6-1	.	CASRALVGNEQFF	TGTGCCAGCAGGGCCTTAGTGGGCAATGAGCAGTTCTTC